In its sample, the clone carrying this TCR beta chain was seen a few times. The antigen remains unidentified. The data derive from a study of T cells in Graves' hyperthyroidism and ophthalmopathy. Germline trimming cut 8 bases from V and 6 bases from J; bases unmatched to any gene: 6. The CDR3 runs 14 residues. Germline V gives CDR1 GTSNPN, CDR2 SVGIG (reference sequence). Absent ophthalmopathy progression within 18 months defined stable Graves' hyperthyroidism. Patients were excluded because of uncontrolled infection, other autoimmune disease, pregnancy or lactation. Whole-study findings and limits: For ophthalmopathy, model prediction preceded onset by a median approximately 6 months.

RNA transcripts provided the source from which TCR beta CDR3 regions were amplified. HTBI primers were employed in a first-round RT-PCR of the TCR CDR3. TCRdb itself ran the multiplex PCR reads through MiXCR, one entry per CDR3 protein. Of around 350,000 distinct CDR3 sequences listed, approximately 19% were seen once; the top ten hold about 3.5%. Material: blood. The J gene is TRBJ2-2, the V gene TRBV30; 13 bases are a match to TRBD2. The sequence derives from a woman aged 18-35 years with Graves' hyperthyroidism. CDR3 sequence: CAGTSGGEPGELFF. Here the CDR3 DNA reads TGTGCCGGTACTAGCGGGGGGGAGCCCGGGGAGCTGTTTTTT.